This record looks at one T cell receptor beta chain sequence and its context. This sample stems from a study of OX40 agonist ivuxolimab in advanced cancers. Study as a whole: Dose-escalation patients' cancers were hepatocellular carcinoma, melanoma, renal cell or head and neck cancer.

This table comes from immunoSEQ multiplex PCR, and its TCRdb copy is limited to in-frame clones, with some not included. Of 35,000 to 40,000 clones listed, more than 80% are singletons. The source was CD4+ or CD8+ T cells sorted from blood, collected in a trial of the OX40 agonist ivuxolimab. This TCR was recovered from an adult with an advanced solid tumor such as melanoma, head and neck, liver or kidney cancer.

The CDR3 protein is CASSPVGGPQETQYF. Here the CDR3 DNA reads TGTGCCAGCTCACCAGTCGGGGGCCCCCAAGAGACCCAGTACTTC. The V call is TRBV18, the J call TRBJ2-5; D assignment may be TRBD1 or TRBD2 (6 bases each). Per germline, CDR1 KGHSH and CDR2 LQKENI. The CDR3 runs 15 residues. With 2 bases removed from V and 1 base from J, the gap between germline ends came to 11 bases.